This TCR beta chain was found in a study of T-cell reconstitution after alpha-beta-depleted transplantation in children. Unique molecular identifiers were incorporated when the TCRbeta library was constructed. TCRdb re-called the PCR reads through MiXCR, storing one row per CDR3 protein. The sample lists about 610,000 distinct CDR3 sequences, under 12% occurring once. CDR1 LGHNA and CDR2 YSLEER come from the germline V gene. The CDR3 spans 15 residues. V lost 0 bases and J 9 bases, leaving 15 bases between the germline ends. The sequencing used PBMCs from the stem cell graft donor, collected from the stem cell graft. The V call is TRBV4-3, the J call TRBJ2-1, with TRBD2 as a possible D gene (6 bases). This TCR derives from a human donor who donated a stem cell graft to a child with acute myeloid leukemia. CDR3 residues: CASSQDIGLAFEQFF. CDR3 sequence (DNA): TGCGCCAGCAGCCAAGACATCGGTCTAGCGTTTGAGCAGTTCTTC.